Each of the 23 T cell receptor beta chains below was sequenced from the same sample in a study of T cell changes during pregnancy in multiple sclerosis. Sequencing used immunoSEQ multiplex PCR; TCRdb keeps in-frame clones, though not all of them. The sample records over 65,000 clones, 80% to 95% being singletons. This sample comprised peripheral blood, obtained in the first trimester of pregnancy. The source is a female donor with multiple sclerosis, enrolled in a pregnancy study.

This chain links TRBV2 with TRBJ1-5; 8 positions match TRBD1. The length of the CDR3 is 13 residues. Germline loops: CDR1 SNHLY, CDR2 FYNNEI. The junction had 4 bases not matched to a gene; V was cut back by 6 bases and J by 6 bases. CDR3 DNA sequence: TGTGCCAGCAGGGGGACAGGCGGTCAGCCCCAGCATTTT. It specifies CASRGTGGQPQHF.

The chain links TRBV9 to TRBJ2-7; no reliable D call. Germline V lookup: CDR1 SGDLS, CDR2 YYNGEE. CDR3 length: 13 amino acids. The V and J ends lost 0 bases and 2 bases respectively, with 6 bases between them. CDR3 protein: CASSVDSTYEQYF. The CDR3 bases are TGTGCCAGCAGCGTAGACAGCACCTACGAGCAGTACTTC.

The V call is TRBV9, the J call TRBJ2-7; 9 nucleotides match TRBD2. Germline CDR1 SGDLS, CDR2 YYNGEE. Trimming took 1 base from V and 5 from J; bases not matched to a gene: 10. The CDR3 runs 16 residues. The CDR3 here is CASSVNKIAGDHEQYF. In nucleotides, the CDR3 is TGTGCCAGCAGCGTAAATAAAATAGCGGGAGATCACGAGCAGTACTTC.

CDR3 DNA: TGTGCCAGCAGCTTCCAGACAGGGGGCACAGATACGCAGTATTTT. Translating gives CASSFQTGGTDTQYF. The chain links TRBV7-9 to TRBJ2-3; 8 positions agree with TRBD1. V trimming: 3 bases; J trimming: 1 base; junction bases outside the gene matches: 3. This CDR3 spans 15 amino acids. Germline V lookup: CDR1 SEHNR, CDR2 FQNEAQ (reference sequence).

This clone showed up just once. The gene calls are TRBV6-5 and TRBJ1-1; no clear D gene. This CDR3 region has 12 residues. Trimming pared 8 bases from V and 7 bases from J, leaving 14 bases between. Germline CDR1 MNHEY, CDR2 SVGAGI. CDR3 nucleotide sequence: TGTGCCAGCGGACTTCTTGGTGTTGAAGCTTTCTTT. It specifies CASGLLGVEAFF.

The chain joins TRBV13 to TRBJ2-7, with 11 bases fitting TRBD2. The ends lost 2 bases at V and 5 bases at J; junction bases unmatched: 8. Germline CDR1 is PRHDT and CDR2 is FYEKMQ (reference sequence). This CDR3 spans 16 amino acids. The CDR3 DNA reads TGTGCCAGCAGCTTAAGGATTACTAGCGGGGGCCACGAGCAGTACTTC. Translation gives CASSLRITSGGHEQYF.

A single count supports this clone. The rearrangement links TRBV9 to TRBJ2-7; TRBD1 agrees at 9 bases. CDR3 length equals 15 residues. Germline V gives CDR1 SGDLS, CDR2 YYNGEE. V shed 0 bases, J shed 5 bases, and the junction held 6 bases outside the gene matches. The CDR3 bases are TGTGCCAGCAGCGTAGAGGGGACAGGGTTCGACGAGCAGTACTTC. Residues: CASSVEGTGFDEQYF.

The CDR3 DNA is TGTGCCAGCAGCCAAGACTCACAGGGGGCGCGAGCTTTCTTT. Translating gives CASSQDSQGARAFF. The rearrangement joins TRBV7-3 to TRBJ1-1; 9 bases line up with TRBD1. Trimming took 5 bases from V and 10 from J; bases not matched to a gene: 11. The CDR3 is 14 residues long. CDR1 and CDR2 from the germline V gene are SGHTA and FQGTGA.

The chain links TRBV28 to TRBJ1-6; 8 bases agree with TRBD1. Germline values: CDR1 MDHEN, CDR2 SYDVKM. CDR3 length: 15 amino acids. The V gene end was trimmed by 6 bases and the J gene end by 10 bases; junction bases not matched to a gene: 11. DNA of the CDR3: TGTGCCAGCAGCCAACAGAAAGGACAGGGCTCACCCCTCCACTTT. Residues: CASSQQKGQGSPLHF.

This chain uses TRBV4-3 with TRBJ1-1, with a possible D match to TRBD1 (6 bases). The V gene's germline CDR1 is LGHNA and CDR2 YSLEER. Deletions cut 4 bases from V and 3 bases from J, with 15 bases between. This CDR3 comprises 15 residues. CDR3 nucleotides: TGCGCCAGCAGCCCCGGGAGGGGGTGGGACACTGAAGCTTTCTTT. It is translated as CASSPGRGWDTEAFF.

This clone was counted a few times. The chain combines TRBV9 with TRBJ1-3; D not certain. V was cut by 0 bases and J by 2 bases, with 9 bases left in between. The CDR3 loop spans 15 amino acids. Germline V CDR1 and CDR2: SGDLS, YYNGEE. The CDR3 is CASSVATGTGNTIYF. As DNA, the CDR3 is TGTGCCAGCAGCGTAGCTACGGGGACTGGAAACACCATATATTTT.

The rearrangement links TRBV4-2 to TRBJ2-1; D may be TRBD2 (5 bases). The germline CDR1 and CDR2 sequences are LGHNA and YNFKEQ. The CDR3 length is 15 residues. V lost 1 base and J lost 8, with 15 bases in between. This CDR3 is CASSQAPSSVDEQFF. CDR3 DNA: TGTGCCAGCAGCCAAGCGCCTAGCTCGGTTGATGAGCAGTTCTTC.

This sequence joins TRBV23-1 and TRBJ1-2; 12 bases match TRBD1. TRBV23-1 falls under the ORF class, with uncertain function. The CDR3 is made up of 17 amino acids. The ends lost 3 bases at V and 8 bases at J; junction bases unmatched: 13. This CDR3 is CASSQYAGTGGCKGYTF. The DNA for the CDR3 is TGCGCCAGCAGTCAGTACGCCGGGACAGGGGGCTGTAAGGGCTACACCTTC.

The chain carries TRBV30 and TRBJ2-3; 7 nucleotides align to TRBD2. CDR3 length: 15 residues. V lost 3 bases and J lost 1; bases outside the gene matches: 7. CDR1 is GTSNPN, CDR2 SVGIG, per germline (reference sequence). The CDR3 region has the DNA TGTGCCTGGAGGGGAAGCGGGATGGGCACAGATACGCAGTATTTT. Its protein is CAWRGSGMGTDTQYF.

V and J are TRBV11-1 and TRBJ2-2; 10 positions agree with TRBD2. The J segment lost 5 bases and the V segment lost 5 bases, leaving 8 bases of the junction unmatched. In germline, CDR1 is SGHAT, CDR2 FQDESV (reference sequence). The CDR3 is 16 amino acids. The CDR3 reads CASSIVAGGGTGELFF. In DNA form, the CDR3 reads TGTGCCAGCAGCATCGTAGCGGGAGGAGGAACCGGGGAGCTGTTTTTT.

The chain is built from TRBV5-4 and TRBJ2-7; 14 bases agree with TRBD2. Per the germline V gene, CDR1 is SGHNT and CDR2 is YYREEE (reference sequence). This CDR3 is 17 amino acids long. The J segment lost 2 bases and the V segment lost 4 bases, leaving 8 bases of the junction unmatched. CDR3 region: CASSQGLAGGTAYEQYF. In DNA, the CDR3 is TGTGCCAGCAGCCAAGGACTAGCGGGAGGTACAGCCTACGAGCAGTACTTC.

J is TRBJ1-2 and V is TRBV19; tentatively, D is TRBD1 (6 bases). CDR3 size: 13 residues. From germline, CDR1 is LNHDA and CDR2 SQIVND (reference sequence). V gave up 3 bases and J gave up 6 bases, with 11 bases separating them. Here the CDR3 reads CASSIVTGNGYTF. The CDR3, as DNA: TGTGCCAGTAGTATTGTCACAGGGAATGGCTACACCTTC.

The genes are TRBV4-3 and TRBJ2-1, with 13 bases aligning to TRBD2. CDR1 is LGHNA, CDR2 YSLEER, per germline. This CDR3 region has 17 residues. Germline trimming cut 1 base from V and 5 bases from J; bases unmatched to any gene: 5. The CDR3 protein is CASSQGLAGGLNNEQFF. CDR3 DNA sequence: TGCGCCAGCAGCCAAGGACTAGCGGGGGGCCTTAACAATGAGCAGTTCTTC.

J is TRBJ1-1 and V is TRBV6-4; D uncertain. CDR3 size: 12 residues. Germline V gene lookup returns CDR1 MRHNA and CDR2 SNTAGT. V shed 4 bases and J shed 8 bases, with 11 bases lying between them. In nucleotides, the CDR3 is TGTGCCAGCAGTGGGCCAGATATAGAAGCTTTCTTT. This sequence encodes CASSGPDIEAFF.

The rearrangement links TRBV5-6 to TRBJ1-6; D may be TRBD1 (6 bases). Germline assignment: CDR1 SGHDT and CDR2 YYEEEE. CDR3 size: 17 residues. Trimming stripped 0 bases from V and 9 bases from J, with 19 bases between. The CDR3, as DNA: TGTGCCAGCAGCTTGGCCGGGGGGCAGACCCTACTTTCACCCCTCCACTTT. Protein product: CASSLAGGQTLLSPLHF.

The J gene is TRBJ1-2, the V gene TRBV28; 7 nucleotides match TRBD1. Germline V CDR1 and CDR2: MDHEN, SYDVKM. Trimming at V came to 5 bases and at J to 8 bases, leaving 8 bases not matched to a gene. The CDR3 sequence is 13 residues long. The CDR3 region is CASSPPRQGGYTF. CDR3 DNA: TGTGCCAGCAGTCCCCCGAGACAGGGAGGCTACACCTTC.

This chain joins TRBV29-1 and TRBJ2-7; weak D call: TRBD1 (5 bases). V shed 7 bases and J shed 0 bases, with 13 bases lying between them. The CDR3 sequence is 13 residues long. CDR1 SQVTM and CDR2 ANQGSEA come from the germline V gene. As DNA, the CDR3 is TGCAGCGCCACAGGATCGAGCTCCTACGAGCAGTACTTC. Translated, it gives CSATGSSSYEQYF.

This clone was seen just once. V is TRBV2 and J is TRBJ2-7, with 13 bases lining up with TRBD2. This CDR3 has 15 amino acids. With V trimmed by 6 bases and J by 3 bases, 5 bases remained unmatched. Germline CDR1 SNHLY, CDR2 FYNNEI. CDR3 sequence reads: CASSPLAGGRYEQYF. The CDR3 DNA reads TGTGCCAGCAGCCCACTAGCGGGGGGGCGCTACGAGCAGTACTTC.